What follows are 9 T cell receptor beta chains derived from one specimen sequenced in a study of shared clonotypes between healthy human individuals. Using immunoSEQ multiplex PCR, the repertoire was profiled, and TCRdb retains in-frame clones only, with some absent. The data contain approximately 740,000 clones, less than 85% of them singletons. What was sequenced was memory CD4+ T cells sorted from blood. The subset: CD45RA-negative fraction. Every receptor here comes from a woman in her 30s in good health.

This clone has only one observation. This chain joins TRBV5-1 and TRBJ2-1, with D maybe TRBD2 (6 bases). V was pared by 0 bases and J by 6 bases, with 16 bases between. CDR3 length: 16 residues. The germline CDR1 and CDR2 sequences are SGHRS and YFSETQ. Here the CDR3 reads CASSLETGTASNEQFF. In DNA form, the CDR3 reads TGCGCCAGCAGCTTGGAGACCGGGACTGCGTCCAATGAGCAGTTCTTC.

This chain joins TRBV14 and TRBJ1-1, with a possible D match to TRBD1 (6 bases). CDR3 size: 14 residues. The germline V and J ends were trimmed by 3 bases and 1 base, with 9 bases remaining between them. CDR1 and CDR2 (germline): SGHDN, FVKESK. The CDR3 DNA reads TGTGCCAGCAGCCAGACAGGTAGGAACACTGAAGCTTTCTTT. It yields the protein CASSQTGRNTEAFF.

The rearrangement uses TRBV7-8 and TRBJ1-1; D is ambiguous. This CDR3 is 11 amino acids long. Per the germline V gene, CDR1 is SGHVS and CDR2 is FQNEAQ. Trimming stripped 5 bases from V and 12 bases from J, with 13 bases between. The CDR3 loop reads CASSELFMTFF. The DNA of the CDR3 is TGTGCCAGCAGCGAGTTATTTATGACTTTCTTT. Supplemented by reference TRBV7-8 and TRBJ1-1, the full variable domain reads GAGVSQSPRYKVAKRGQDVALRCDPISGHVSLFWYQQALGQGPEFLTYFQNEAQLDKSGLPSDRFFAERPEGSVSTLKIQRTQQEDSAVYLCASSELFMTFFGQGTRLTVV.

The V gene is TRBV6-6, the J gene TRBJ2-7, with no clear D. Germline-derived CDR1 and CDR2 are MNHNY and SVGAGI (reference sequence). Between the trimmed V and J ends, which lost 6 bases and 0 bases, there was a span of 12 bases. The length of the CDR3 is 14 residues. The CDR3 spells CASRIYSDSYEQYF. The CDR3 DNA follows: TGTGCCAGCAGGATCTACAGCGACTCCTACGAGCAGTACTTC.

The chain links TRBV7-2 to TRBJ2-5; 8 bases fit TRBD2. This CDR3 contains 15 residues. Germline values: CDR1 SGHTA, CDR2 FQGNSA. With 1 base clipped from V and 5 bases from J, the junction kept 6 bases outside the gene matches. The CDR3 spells CASSLDGRAVETQYF. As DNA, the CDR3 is TGTGCCAGCAGCTTAGACGGGAGGGCCGTGGAGACCCAGTACTTC.

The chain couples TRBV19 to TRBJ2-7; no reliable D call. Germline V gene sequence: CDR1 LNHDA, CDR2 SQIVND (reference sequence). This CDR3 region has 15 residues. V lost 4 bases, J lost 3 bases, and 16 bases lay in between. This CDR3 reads CASSTLGGGFYEQYF. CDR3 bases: TGTGCCAGTAGTACCCTAGGCGGTGGGTTCTACGAGCAGTACTTC.

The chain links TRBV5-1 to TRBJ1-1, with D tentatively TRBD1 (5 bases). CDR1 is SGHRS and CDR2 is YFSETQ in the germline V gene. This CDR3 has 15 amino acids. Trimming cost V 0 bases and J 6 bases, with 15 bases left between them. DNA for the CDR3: TGCGCCAGCAGCTTGGTCCGGGGAGGGGCTGCTGAAGCTTTCTTT. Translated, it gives CASSLVRGGAAEAFF.

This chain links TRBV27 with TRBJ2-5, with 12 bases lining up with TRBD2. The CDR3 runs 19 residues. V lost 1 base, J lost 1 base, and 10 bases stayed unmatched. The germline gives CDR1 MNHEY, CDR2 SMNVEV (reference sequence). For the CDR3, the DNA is TGTGCCAGCAGTTTATTTGGCCTAGCGGGAGGGCCGAGCCAAGAGACCCAGTACTTC. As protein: CASSLFGLAGGPSQETQYF.

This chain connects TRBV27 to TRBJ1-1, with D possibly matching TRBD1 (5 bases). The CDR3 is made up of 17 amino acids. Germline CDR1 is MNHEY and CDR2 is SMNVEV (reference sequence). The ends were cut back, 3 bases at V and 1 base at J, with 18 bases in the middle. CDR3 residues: CASSLDRDPRGNTEAFF. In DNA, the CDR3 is TGTGCCAGCAGTTTGGACCGGGACCCAAGGGGGAACACTGAAGCTTTCTTT.